One and the same sample provided the 18 T cell receptor beta chains below, sequenced in a study of cytomegalovirus exposure and HLA in healthy donors. PCR was performed using 60 Vbeta and 13 Jbeta primers. The method was immunoSEQ multiplex PCR; TCRdb's version includes in-frame clones alone and lacks a portion of them. Of roughly 180,000 clones in the sample, over 65% were seen once. The sample comprised PBMCs. The receptors here all came from a man between 18 and 35 years old in good health and CMV-seronegative.

The genes are TRBV19 and TRBJ2-7; 9 positions agree with TRBD2. Unmatched junction bases numbered 5, after V lost 5 bases and J lost 3 bases. CDR1 is LNHDA, CDR2 SQIVND, per germline (reference sequence). The CDR3 runs to 14 residues. The CDR3 protein is CASSSGLARYEQYF. The CDR3 nucleotides are TGTGCCAGTAGTTCCGGACTAGCGCGCTACGAGCAGTACTTC.

This sequence joins TRBV5-6 and TRBJ2-3, with 7 bases lining up with TRBD1. The CDR3 is 15 amino acids. Germline values: CDR1 SGHDT, CDR2 YYEEEE. V gave up 8 bases and J gave up 4 bases; unmatched junction bases: 13. CDR3 sequence (DNA): TGTGCCAGTTACGAGGGGGCCTCTGTTCCAGATACGCAGTATTTT. Encoded protein: CASYEGASVPDTQYF.

The chain is built from TRBV9 and TRBJ2-7; 10 bases line up with TRBD2. The CDR3 has 14 amino acids. J gave up 3 bases and V 0 bases, and 0 bases lay outside the gene matches. In germline, CDR1 is SGDLS, CDR2 YYNGEE. CDR3 nucleotides: TGTGCCAGCAGCGTAGGGACTAGCGGCTACGAGCAGTACTTC. Residues: CASSVGTSGYEQYF.

The rearrangement links TRBV27 to TRBJ1-1; D is perhaps TRBD1 (6 bases). CDR3 size: 16 residues. V was trimmed by 10 bases and J by 7 bases, leaving 28 bases between them. CDR1 MNHEY and CDR2 SMNVEV come from the germline V gene (reference sequence). CDR3 sequence reads: CAIWGLGRSVKGEAFF. For the CDR3, the DNA is TGTGCCATCTGGGGGCTCGGGAGGTCGGTTAAGGGTGAAGCTTTCTTT.

The J gene is TRBJ2-2, the V gene TRBV7-8, with TRBD1 as a possible D gene (6 bases). The CDR3 sequence is 17 residues long. V shed 4 bases and J shed 0 bases, with 15 bases lying between them. The V gene's germline CDR1 is SGHVS and CDR2 FQNEAQ. CDR3 bases: TGTGCCAGCAGCTCCAGCCCGGACAGCGCGAACACCGGGGAGCTGTTTTTT. This translates into CASSSSPDSANTGELFF.

The chain combines TRBV7-8 with TRBJ2-7, with 9 bases aligning to TRBD2. Germline V gives CDR1 SGHVS, CDR2 FQNEAQ. J was trimmed by 0 bases and V by 5 bases; bases with no gene match: 5. The CDR3 runs to 15 residues. As DNA, the CDR3 is TGTGCCAGCAGCGGATTTAGCGGGAGCTCCTACGAGCAGTACTTC. Protein sequence: CASSGFSGSSYEQYF.

CDR3 region: CASSLETSGNGVQFF. CDR3 DNA sequence: TGCGCCAGCAGCTTGGAAACTAGCGGGAATGGGGTGCAGTTCTTC. The chain is built from TRBV5-1 and TRBJ2-1, with TRBD2 matching 10 bases. Germline trimming cut 0 bases from V and 12 bases from J; bases unmatched to any gene: 9. This CDR3 is 15 amino acids long. Germline V gene data show CDR1 as SGHRS and CDR2 as YFSETQ.

The chain is built from TRBV7-9 and TRBJ1-1; D perhaps matches TRBD1 (5 bases). V lost 2 bases, J lost 8 bases, and 15 bases lay in between. The germline V gene encodes CDR1 SEHNR and CDR2 FQNEAQ (reference sequence). This CDR3 contains 14 residues. CDR3 in DNA: TGTGCCAGCAGCTTATTGGGGGGACCCCCCGAAGCTTTCTTT. It yields the protein CASSLLGGPPEAFF.

This clone was detected only once. This chain links TRBV27 with TRBJ1-5; D ambiguous. Trimming pared 1 base from V and 0 bases from J, leaving 7 bases between. Per germline, CDR1 MNHEY and CDR2 SMNVEV (reference sequence). The CDR3 spans 15 residues. CDR3 loop: CASSLYGYSNQPQHF. The DNA of the CDR3 is TGTGCCAGCAGTTTATACGGGTATAGCAATCAGCCCCAGCATTTT.

This chain uses TRBV4-2 with TRBJ1-3; 9 bases match TRBD1. The CDR3 is 18 amino acids. After removal of 1 base from V and 1 base from J, the junction contained 8 bases not matched to a gene. Looked up from germline, CDR1 is LGHNA and CDR2 is YNFKEQ. CDR3 residues: CASSQGRPGQGSGNTIYF. As DNA, the CDR3 is TGTGCCAGCAGCCAAGGGAGACCGGGACAGGGTTCTGGAAACACCATATATTTT.

This clone was counted a single time. V is TRBV9 and J is TRBJ2-1; 7 bases align to TRBD2. The CDR3 spans 16 residues. V trimming: 4 bases; J trimming: 0 bases; junction bases outside the gene matches: 7. Germline assignment: CDR1 SGDLS and CDR2 YYNGEE. The CDR3 coding sequence is TGTGCCAGCAGCTCACGGAGCGGGACCTCCTACAATGAGCAGTTCTTC. Translating it yields CASSSRSGTSYNEQFF.

The genes are TRBV7-2 and TRBJ2-5; weak D call: TRBD1 (5 bases). This CDR3 spans 15 amino acids. Germline assignment: CDR1 SGHTA and CDR2 FQGNSA. V lost 4 bases to trimming and J lost 5 bases, with 17 bases between them. The CDR3 nucleotides are TGTGCCAGCAGCTCCGTTTGGGTGGGGCAGGAGACCCAGTACTTC. This encodes CASSSVWVGQETQYF.

The chain couples TRBV7-2 to TRBJ1-6, with D tentatively TRBD1 (6 bases). The germline V gene has CDR1 SGHTA and CDR2 FQGNSA. The V and J ends lost 2 bases and 13 bases respectively, with 6 bases between them. CDR3 length: 11 amino acids. The CDR3 spells CASSLQGPLHF. The CDR3 nucleotides read TGTGCCAGCAGCTTACAGGGGCCCCTCCACTTT.

The rearrangement uses TRBV4-2 and TRBJ2-5; 9 bases match TRBD1. The CDR3 has 14 amino acids. V lost 3 bases to trimming and J lost 5 bases; unmatched junction nucleotides: 4. Germline V gene data show CDR1 as LGHNA and CDR2 as YNFKEQ. The CDR3 spells CASSQNRGPETQYF. The CDR3 DNA sequence: TGTGCCAGCAGCCAGAACAGGGGGCCGGAGACCCAGTACTTC.

The chain uses TRBV30 and TRBJ2-3, with TRBD2 matching over 9 bases. Germline V lookup: CDR1 GTSNPN, CDR2 SVGIG (reference sequence). With 1 base clipped from V and 2 bases from J, the junction kept 4 bases outside the gene matches. There are 15 residues in the CDR3. CDR3 loop: CAWSGAGGPTDTQYF. The CDR3 DNA sequence: TGTGCCTGGAGTGGAGCGGGAGGACCCACAGATACGCAGTATTTT.

The V gene is TRBV30, the J gene TRBJ2-7; D gene ambiguous. CDR1 is GTSNPN, CDR2 SVGIG, per germline (reference sequence). This CDR3 spans 13 amino acids. Trimming cost V 8 bases and J 5 bases, with 19 bases left between them. Written as DNA, the CDR3 is TGTGCCCTATTACCCCGTCCACCCCACGAGCAGTACTTC. It specifies CALLPRPPHEQYF.

The V and J genes are TRBV7-9 and TRBJ1-3, with a possible D match to TRBD1 (5 bases). The CDR3 is 14 residues long. The V gene's germline CDR1 is SEHNR and CDR2 FQNEAQ (reference sequence). The V gene lost 7 bases and the J gene lost 4 bases, with 14 bases spanning the gap. The CDR3 sequence: CASKDTGGGNTIYF. In DNA, the CDR3 is TGTGCCAGCAAGGACACGGGAGGGGGAAACACCATATATTTT.

The chain recombines TRBV6-5 with TRBJ2-3; tentative D call: TRBD2 (6 bases). Deletions cut 6 bases from V and 1 base from J, with 14 bases between. The CDR3 is 15 amino acids. CDR1 and CDR2 from the germline V gene are MNHEY and SVGAGI. CDR3 sequence: CASSDSRRGTDTQYF. CDR3 bases: TGTGCCAGCAGCGACTCCAGGAGGGGCACAGATACGCAGTATTTT.